This TCR beta chain came from a study of T cell responses to AZD1222 COVID-19 vaccine. Germline loops: CDR1 SGHRS, CDR2 YFSETQ. The CDR3 loop spans 14 amino acids. Trimming removed 4 bases at V and 8 bases at J, with 16 bases between. The assay was immunoSEQ multiplex PCR, and TCRdb's table has in-frame clones only and misses some. Of around 99,000 clones listed, approximately 90% are singletons. V usage is TRBV5-1 and J usage is TRBJ2-1, with TRBD1 as a possible D gene (6 bases). The specimen comprised peripheral blood, sampled on day 0 of AZD1222 vaccination. This receptor was taken from an adult in good health. The CDR3 sequence is CASSRDTLRDEQFF. Written as DNA, the CDR3 is TGCGCCAGCAGCAGGGACACCCTACGCGATGAGCAGTTCTTC.